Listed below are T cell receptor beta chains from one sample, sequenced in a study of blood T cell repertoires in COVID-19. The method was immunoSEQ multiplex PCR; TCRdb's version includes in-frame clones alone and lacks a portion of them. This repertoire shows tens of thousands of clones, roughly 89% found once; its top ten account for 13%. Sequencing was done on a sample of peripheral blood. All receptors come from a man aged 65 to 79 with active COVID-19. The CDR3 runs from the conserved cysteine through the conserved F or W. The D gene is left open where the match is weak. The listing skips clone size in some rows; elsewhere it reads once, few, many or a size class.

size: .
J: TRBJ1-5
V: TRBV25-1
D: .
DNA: TGTGCCAGCAGTGATACAGGTATTCGTCAGCCCCAGCATTTT
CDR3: CASSDTGIRQPQHF

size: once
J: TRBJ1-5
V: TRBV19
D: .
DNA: TGTGCCAGTAGTCTTAGCGGGGGGAATCAGCCCCAGCATTTT
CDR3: CASSLSGGNQPQHF

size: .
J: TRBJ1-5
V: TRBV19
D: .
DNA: TGTGCCAGTAGTATAGATCGGGTAAATCAGCCCCAGCATTTT
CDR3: CASSIDRVNQPQHF

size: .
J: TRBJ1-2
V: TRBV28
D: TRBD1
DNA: TGTGCCAGCAGTTTATTTGCACAGGGGCGCAACTATGGCTACACCTTC
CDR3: CASSLFAQGRNYGYTF

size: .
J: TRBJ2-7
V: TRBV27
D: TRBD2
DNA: TGTGCCAGCAGTTTCCTTGATCCTAGCGGGGGGGGTTACGAGCAGTACTTC
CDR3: CASSFLDPSGGGYEQYF

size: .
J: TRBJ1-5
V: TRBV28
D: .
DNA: TGTGCCAGCAGTTTATACAGGGCTGGAGGTCAGCCCCAGCATTTT
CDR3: CASSLYRAGGQPQHF

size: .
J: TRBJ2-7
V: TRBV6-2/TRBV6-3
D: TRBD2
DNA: TGTGCCAGCAGTTACAACCCTAGCGGGAGATCCTACGAGCAGTACTTC
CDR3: CASSYNPSGRSYEQYF

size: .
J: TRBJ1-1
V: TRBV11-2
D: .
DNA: TGTGCCAGCAGCTTCCTGGGGGGAGGTAACACTGAAGCTTTCTTT
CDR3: CASSFLGGGNTEAFF

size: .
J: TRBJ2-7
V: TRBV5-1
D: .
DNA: TGCGCCAGCAGCTTGGATGGGGGGGCCAGGGAGCAGTACTTC
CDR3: CASSLDGGAREQYF

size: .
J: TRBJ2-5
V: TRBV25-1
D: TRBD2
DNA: TGTGCCACCGCCATAGCGGGAGAGAGAGAGACCCAGTACTTC
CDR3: CATAIAGERETQYF

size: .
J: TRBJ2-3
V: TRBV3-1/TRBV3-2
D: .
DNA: TGTGCCAGCAGCCATGTCCCCGGAGCTCCTGCTAGCACAGATACGCAGTATTTT
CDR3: CASSHVPGAPASTDTQYF

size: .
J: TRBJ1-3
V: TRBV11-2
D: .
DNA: TGTGCCAGCAGCCCTAACTGGTCCTCTGGAAACACCATATATTTT
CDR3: CASSPNWSSGNTIYF

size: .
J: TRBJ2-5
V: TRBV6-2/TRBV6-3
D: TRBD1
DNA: TGTGCCAGCATCCCTTGGACAGGGGAGACCCAGTACTTC
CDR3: CASIPWTGETQYF

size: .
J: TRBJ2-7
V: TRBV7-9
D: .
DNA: TGTGCCACCAGGAACAGCGGCCTTTCTGGGGAGCAGTACTTC
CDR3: CATRNSGLSGEQYF

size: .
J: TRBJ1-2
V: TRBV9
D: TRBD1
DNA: TGTGCCAGCAGCTCCGGTTTGGGGACAGGCCTCGACTATGGCTACACCTTC
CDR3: CASSSGLGTGLDYGYTF

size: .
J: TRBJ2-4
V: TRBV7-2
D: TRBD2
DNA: TGTGCCAGCAGCGACATACTAGCGGGAGTGTCCCTAGCCAAAAACATTCAGTACTTC
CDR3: CASSDILAGVSLAKNIQYF

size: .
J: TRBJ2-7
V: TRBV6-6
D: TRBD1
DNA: TGTGCCAGCAGTACCCCCGGGACAGGGGGGGGCGAGCAGTACTTC
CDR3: CASSTPGTGGGEQYF

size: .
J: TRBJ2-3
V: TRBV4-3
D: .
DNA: TGCGCCAGCAGCCAAGAAGCGGGTAGAAGCACAGATACGCAGTATTTT
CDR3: CASSQEAGRSTDTQYF

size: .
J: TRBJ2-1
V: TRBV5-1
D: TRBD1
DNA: TGCGCCAGCAGCGGGGGACAGGGCAATGAGCAGTTCTTC
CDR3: CASSGGQGNEQFF

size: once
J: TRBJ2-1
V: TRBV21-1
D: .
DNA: TGTGCCAGCAGCAAAGAAGCTAGCGGGAGACCCAATGAGCAGTTCTTC
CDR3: CASSKEASGRPNEQFF

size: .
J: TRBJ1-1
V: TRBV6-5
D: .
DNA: TGTGCCAGCCGGGGGGGGCTAGCGGAAGCTTTCTTT
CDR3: CASRGGLAEAFF

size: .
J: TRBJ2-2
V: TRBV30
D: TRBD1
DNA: TGTGCCTGGAGTAGGGACAGCACGAACACCGGGGAGCTGTTTTTT
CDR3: CAWSRDSTNTGELFF